The clone carrying this TCR beta chain occurred once. Its matching antigen is unknown. The sample belongs to a study of shared clonotypes between healthy human individuals. Study details: Donors consisted of two women and three men between 18 and 49.

Data came from immunoSEQ multiplex PCR; TCRdb stores just in-frame clones and leaves some out. The sample holds around 2.1 million clones, under 95% seen once. As defined, naive CD8 cells were CD45RO-negative and positively selected for CCR7, with terminally differentiated effector memory CD45RA+ cells excluded. V shed 4 bases, J shed 11 bases, and the junction held 7 bases outside the gene matches. Germline values: CDR1 MNHNS, CDR2 SASEGT. The CDR3 sequence is 12 residues long. Study results and caveats: When compared with the clonotypes that were shared by all four sorted-subset donors, the non-shared clonotypes turned out to have lower generation probabilities.

This sequence joins TRBV6-1 and TRBJ1-1, with 7 bases identical to TRBD1. The source is a man aged 18 to 29 in good health. Some clones in this sample may be carry-over from other donors' samples. The source material was naive CD8+ T cells from PBMCs. The CDR3 protein is CASSVNRGDAFF. CDR3 DNA sequence: TGTGCCAGCAGTGTTAACAGGGGAGATGCTTTCTTT.